This TCR beta chain is from a study of metastatic and nonmetastatic thyroid tumors. Thyroid surgery had not been preceded by any treatment in any patient. Germline V gene data show CDR1 as SNHLY and CDR2 as FYNNEI. The V end lost 5 bases, the J end lost 5 bases, and 10 bases lay between the germline ends. This CDR3 contains 12 residues. TCRdb re-clonotyped the PCR reads via MiXCR. The profile shows around 15,000 clones, 20% to 25% of them singletons. This receptor was identified in a female donor with papillary thyroid cancer or a benign thyroid nodule (not recorded which). Some clones in this sample may be carry-over from other donors' samples. This chain connects TRBV2 to TRBJ2-7; possibly TRBD1 for D (5 bases). What was sequenced was adjacent normal tissue. Here the CDR3 reads CASSKSGHEQYF. CDR3 coding DNA: TGTGCCAGCAGTAAGTCAGGGCACGAGCAGTACTTC.